These T cell receptor beta chains were read from a single sample in a study of prognosis after radiotherapy for stage I lung cancer. TCRdb called the multiplex PCR reads again in MiXCR, with one record for every CDR3 protein. The data hold some 30,000 distinct CDR3 sequences, with under 60% observed a single time. Here the sequenced sample was PBMCs, taken before or after stereotactic body radiation therapy (not recorded which). All receptors come from a donor aged 50 or older with non-small cell lung cancer. The CDR3 runs from the conserved cysteine through the conserved F or W. The D gene is left open where the match is weak. Expanded clones get a size class; other rows say once, few or many, or leave the size out.

cdr3_length: 14
j_call: TRBJ2-3
clone_size: once
d_call: -
v_call: TRBV9
cdr3_nt: TGTGCCAGCAGCGTACAGGGATACACAGATACGCAGTATTTT
cdr3_aa: CASSVQGYTDTQYF

cdr3_length: 15
j_call: TRBJ2-2
clone_size: many
d_call: -
v_call: TRBV5-6
cdr3_nt: TGTGCCAGCAGCCCGTGGACGCCTTACACCGGGGAGCTGTTTTTT
cdr3_aa: CASSPWTPYTGELFF

cdr3_length: 15
j_call: TRBJ2-3
clone_size: many
d_call: TRBD2
v_call: TRBV6-5
cdr3_nt: TGTGCCAGCAGTTCACTAGCGGAAGCCACAGATACGCAGTATTTT
cdr3_aa: CASSSLAEATDTQYF

cdr3_length: 14
j_call: TRBJ1-6
clone_size: many
d_call: -
v_call: TRBV7-2
cdr3_nt: TGTGCCAGCAGCTTAGTCCCGGATAATTCACCCCTCCACTTT
cdr3_aa: CASSLVPDNSPLHF

cdr3_length: 15
j_call: TRBJ2-3
clone_size: -
d_call: TRBD2
v_call: TRBV9
cdr3_nt: TGTGCCAGCAGCGCCGGACTAGCCCGCACAGATACGCAGTATTTT
cdr3_aa: CASSAGLARTDTQYF

cdr3_length: 16
j_call: TRBJ1-2
clone_size: many
d_call: -
v_call: TRBV19
cdr3_nt: TGTGCCAGTAGTATAGATCCCTCGGCGCCCGGCTATGGCTACACCTTC
cdr3_aa: CASSIDPSAPGYGYTF

cdr3_length: 17
j_call: TRBJ2-3
clone_size: many
d_call: -
v_call: TRBV4-1
cdr3_nt: TGCGCCAGCAGCCAAGATTTGCCGGGAGTCGGTACAGATACGCAGTATTTT
cdr3_aa: CASSQDLPGVGTDTQYF

cdr3_length: 14
j_call: TRBJ2-7
clone_size: many
d_call: -
v_call: TRBV6-1
cdr3_nt: TGTGCCAGCAGTGTTAACGGTGTGAATTACGAGCAGTACTTC
cdr3_aa: CASSVNGVNYEQYF

cdr3_length: 12
j_call: TRBJ1-2
clone_size: many
d_call: -
v_call: TRBV5-5
cdr3_nt: TGTGCCAGCAGCTTGCAGGGGCCAGGCTACACCTTC
cdr3_aa: CASSLQGPGYTF

cdr3_length: 17
j_call: TRBJ2-1
clone_size: many
d_call: -
v_call: TRBV12-5
cdr3_nt: TGTGCTAGTGGTTTGTCCCTAAACCGGGAACTGAACAATGAGCAGTTCTTC
cdr3_aa: CASGLSLNRELNNEQFF

cdr3_length: 16
j_call: TRBJ2-3
clone_size: many
d_call: TRBD1
v_call: TRBV7-8
cdr3_nt: TGTGCCAGCAGCTTAACCGGGACAGGGGTCGGGGATACGCAGTATTTT
cdr3_aa: CASSLTGTGVGDTQYF

cdr3_length: 14
j_call: TRBJ2-7
clone_size: many
d_call: -
v_call: TRBV28
cdr3_nt: TGTGCCAGCACTACAGCAGGTTACTTTTCCGAGCAGTACTTC
cdr3_aa: CASTTAGYFSEQYF

cdr3_length: 12
j_call: TRBJ2-3
clone_size: many
d_call: -
v_call: TRBV30
cdr3_nt: TGTGCCTGGAAGAGGGACACAGATACGCAGTATTTT
cdr3_aa: CAWKRDTDTQYF

cdr3_length: 13
j_call: TRBJ2-2
clone_size: -
d_call: -
v_call: TRBV11-2
cdr3_nt: TGTGCCAGCAGCACCGGGGAAACCGGGGAGCTGTTTTTT
cdr3_aa: CASSTGETGELFF

cdr3_length: 14
j_call: TRBJ1-1
clone_size: many
d_call: TRBD1
v_call: TRBV20-1
cdr3_nt: TGCAGTGCTAGAGAGGAGGGGGCGAACACTGAAGCTTTCTTT
cdr3_aa: CSAREEGANTEAFF

cdr3_length: 12
j_call: TRBJ2-5
clone_size: many
d_call: -
v_call: TRBV5-1
cdr3_nt: TGCGCCAGCAGCATGGTATCGGAGACCCAGTACTTC
cdr3_aa: CASSMVSETQYF

cdr3_length: 14
j_call: TRBJ1-1
clone_size: many
d_call: -
v_call: TRBV2
cdr3_nt: TGTGCCAGCTGCGCCGGGGAACCGAACACTGAAGCTTTCTTT
cdr3_aa: CASCAGEPNTEAFF

cdr3_length: 14
j_call: TRBJ2-3
clone_size: many
d_call: TRBD2
v_call: TRBV7-3
cdr3_nt: TGTGCCAGCAGCGGCGGGGGAAGCACAGATACGCAGTATTTT
cdr3_aa: CASSGGGSTDTQYF

cdr3_length: 13
j_call: TRBJ1-2
clone_size: -
d_call: -
v_call: TRBV2
cdr3_nt: TGTGCCAGCAGTTGGTGGCAGGAGAATGGCTACACCTTC
cdr3_aa: CASSWWQENGYTF

cdr3_length: 15
j_call: TRBJ1-2
clone_size: medium-sized
d_call: -
v_call: TRBV28
cdr3_nt: TGTGCCAGCAGTTCCGACCGCCTGAAGGCGCTCGCCTACACCTTC
cdr3_aa: CASSSDRLKALAYTF

cdr3_length: 11
j_call: TRBJ2-7
clone_size: many
d_call: -
v_call: TRBV6-1
cdr3_nt: TGTGCCAGCAGTGAGTCCCTGGGGCAGTACTTC
cdr3_aa: CASSESLGQYF

cdr3_length: 14
j_call: TRBJ1-3
clone_size: -
d_call: -
v_call: TRBV28
cdr3_nt: TGTGCCAGCAGTCCAATGGGGGGCGGAAACACCATACATTTT
cdr3_aa: CASSPMGGGNTIHF

cdr3_length: 12
j_call: TRBJ1-1
clone_size: once
d_call: -
v_call: TRBV10-3
cdr3_nt: TGTGCCACCGGGGGGTTAGAAACTGAAGCTTTCTTT
cdr3_aa: CATGGLETEAFF

cdr3_length: 15
j_call: TRBJ1-2
clone_size: -
d_call: TRBD1
v_call: TRBV20-1
cdr3_nt: TGCAGTGCTGAGGTCCCCGGGACAGGGACTTCTGGCTACACCTTC
cdr3_aa: CSAEVPGTGTSGYTF

cdr3_length: 14
j_call: TRBJ2-1
clone_size: many
d_call: TRBD2
v_call: TRBV5-5
cdr3_nt: TGTGCCAGCAGCTTTGCGGGAGGGCCGAATGAGCAGTTCTTC
cdr3_aa: CASSFAGGPNEQFF

cdr3_length: 12
j_call: TRBJ2-1
clone_size: -
d_call: -
v_call: TRBV20-1
cdr3_nt: TGCAGTGCTAGAGAGGGGGCTAGCGGTCAGCTCTTC
cdr3_aa: CSAREGASGQLF

cdr3_length: 15
j_call: TRBJ1-1
clone_size: many
d_call: -
v_call: TRBV4-3
cdr3_nt: TGCGCCAGCAGCCCCTCCATCGAGGGTTACACTGAAGCTTTCTTT
cdr3_aa: CASSPSIEGYTEAFF

cdr3_length: 13
j_call: TRBJ1-1
clone_size: many
d_call: -
v_call: TRBV20-1
cdr3_nt: TGCAGTGCCTACGGACGGACGAACACTGAAGCTTTCTTT
cdr3_aa: CSAYGRTNTEAFF

cdr3_length: 16
j_call: TRBJ2-5
clone_size: once
d_call: -
v_call: TRBV19
cdr3_nt: TGTGCAAGTAGCCCCGGCCTTCTTTACCACCAAGAGACCAAGTACTTC
cdr3_aa: CASSPGLLYHQETKYF

cdr3_length: 11
j_call: TRBJ2-7
clone_size: -
d_call: -
v_call: TRBV6-1
cdr3_nt: TGTGCCAGCTGGGGAAACTACGAGCAGTACTTC
cdr3_aa: CASWGNYEQYF

cdr3_length: 16
j_call: TRBJ2-3
clone_size: medium-sized
d_call: TRBD2
v_call: TRBV5-1
cdr3_nt: TGCGCCAGCAGCCCCCTGGGAGCGGGAAACACAGATACGCAGTATTTT
cdr3_aa: CASSPLGAGNTDTQYF

cdr3_length: 14
j_call: TRBJ2-7
clone_size: many
d_call: -
v_call: TRBV7-6
cdr3_nt: TGTGCCAGCAGCTTATCCAGGGGACCCTACGAGCAGTACTTC
cdr3_aa: CASSLSRGPYEQYF

cdr3_length: 14
j_call: TRBJ1-2
clone_size: many
d_call: -
v_call: TRBV7-9
cdr3_nt: TGTGCCAGCAGCCGAGGAGGCACCTTTTATGGCTACACCTTC
cdr3_aa: CASSRGGTFYGYTF

cdr3_length: 18
j_call: TRBJ1-1
clone_size: many
d_call: -
v_call: TRBV7-6
cdr3_nt: TGTGCCAGCAGCGAAGACCGGTTATTAAGGGGCATGAACACTGAAGCTTTCTTT
cdr3_aa: CASSEDRLLRGMNTEAFF

cdr3_length: 16
j_call: TRBJ2-5
clone_size: -
d_call: -
v_call: TRBV11-3
cdr3_nt: TGTGCCAGCAGCTTAGAGGGTGCGTCCCTCCAAGAGACCCAGTACTTC
cdr3_aa: CASSLEGASLQETQYF

cdr3_length: 14
j_call: TRBJ1-4
clone_size: many
d_call: -
v_call: TRBV6-1
cdr3_nt: TGTGCCAGCCTTGAACCAGGGCCTAATGAAAAACTGTTTTTT
cdr3_aa: CASLEPGPNEKLFF

cdr3_length: 16
j_call: TRBJ1-5
clone_size: -
d_call: TRBD1
v_call: TRBV6-2/TRBV6-3
cdr3_nt: TGTGCCAGCAGTGACGGGGACAGGGGGCAAAATAAGCCCCAGCATTTT
cdr3_aa: CASSDGDRGQNKPQHF

cdr3_length: 13
j_call: TRBJ2-7
clone_size: many
d_call: TRBD2
v_call: TRBV2
cdr3_nt: TGTGCCAGCAGTGGTGCGGGGGTCTGGGAGCAGTACTTC
cdr3_aa: CASSGAGVWEQYF

cdr3_length: 13
j_call: TRBJ1-2
clone_size: -
d_call: -
v_call: TRBV5-1
cdr3_nt: TGCGCCAGCAGACCCGACGGAAACTATGGCTACACCTTC
cdr3_aa: CASRPDGNYGYTF

cdr3_length: 19
j_call: TRBJ2-7
clone_size: many
d_call: TRBD2
v_call: TRBV10-3
cdr3_nt: TGTGCCATACGGACTAGCGGGAGTATTTCCGAGGGGGGCTCCTACGAGCAGTACTTC
cdr3_aa: CAIRTSGSISEGGSYEQYF

cdr3_length: 15
j_call: TRBJ2-7
clone_size: many
d_call: TRBD2
v_call: TRBV11-2
cdr3_nt: TGTGCCAGCAGCCGTAGCGGGAGGGGGACCTACGAGCAGTACTTC
cdr3_aa: CASSRSGRGTYEQYF

cdr3_length: 15
j_call: TRBJ2-1
clone_size: -
d_call: -
v_call: TRBV20-1
cdr3_nt: TGCAGTGCTAGAAGGCCTACAGGTGTTAACAATGAGCAGTTCTTC
cdr3_aa: CSARRPTGVNNEQFF

cdr3_length: 14
j_call: TRBJ1-1
clone_size: many
d_call: TRBD1
v_call: TRBV6-1
cdr3_nt: TGTGCCAGCAGGGTACAGGGGGTGTGGACTGAAGCTTTCTTT
cdr3_aa: CASRVQGVWTEAFF

cdr3_length: 13
j_call: TRBJ2-4
clone_size: many
d_call: -
v_call: TRBV7-9
cdr3_nt: TGTGCCAGCAGCTTAGCAGGCGGAAACATTCAGTACTTC
cdr3_aa: CASSLAGGNIQYF

cdr3_length: 13
j_call: TRBJ2-3
clone_size: -
d_call: -
v_call: TRBV30
cdr3_nt: TGTGCCTGGAGTATGGGGCAAGCAGATACGCAGTATTTT
cdr3_aa: CAWSMGQADTQYF

cdr3_length: 16
j_call: TRBJ2-2
clone_size: many
d_call: -
v_call: TRBV5-6
cdr3_nt: TGTGCCAGCAGCTTAGGCTGGAGGGGGGCGAGTGGGGAGCTGTTTTTT
cdr3_aa: CASSLGWRGASGELFF

cdr3_length: 16
j_call: TRBJ2-1
clone_size: many
d_call: TRBD1
v_call: TRBV4-3
cdr3_nt: TGCGCCAGCAGCCAAGATCAGGGGGCGAAGTACAATGAGCAGTTCTTC
cdr3_aa: CASSQDQGAKYNEQFF

cdr3_length: 13
j_call: TRBJ1-1
clone_size: -
d_call: -
v_call: TRBV6-5
cdr3_nt: TGTGCCAGCAGTTATTACCCGGGAACTGAAGCTTTCTTT
cdr3_aa: CASSYYPGTEAFF

cdr3_length: 15
j_call: TRBJ2-7
clone_size: -
d_call: -
v_call: TRBV30
cdr3_nt: TGTGCCTGGAGCCGGGACATTGCGTCTTCCTACGAGCAGTACTTC
cdr3_aa: CAWSRDIASSYEQYF

cdr3_length: 16
j_call: TRBJ2-7
clone_size: -
d_call: -
v_call: TRBV12-3/TRBV12-4
cdr3_nt: TGTGCCAGCAGTTTAAAGTGGCAGGGTATATCCTACGAGCAGTACTTC
cdr3_aa: CASSLKWQGISYEQYF

cdr3_length: 13
j_call: TRBJ1-2
clone_size: -
d_call: -
v_call: TRBV7-8
cdr3_nt: TGTGCCAGCAGCCTTGACAGAAGATATGGCTACACCTTC
cdr3_aa: CASSLDRRYGYTF

cdr3_length: 14
j_call: TRBJ1-2
clone_size: -
d_call: TRBD1
v_call: TRBV6-2/TRBV6-3
cdr3_nt: TGTGCCAGCAGTTATGGGACAGCTAACTATGGCTACACCTTC
cdr3_aa: CASSYGTANYGYTF